Below are 32 T cell receptor beta chains sequenced from a single sample in a study of blood T cell repertoires in COVID-19. Assay used: immunoSEQ multiplex PCR; TCRdb lists only in-frame clones, some missing. Of 200,000 to 250,000 clones listed, roughly 90% are singletons. Sequences were obtained from PBMCs or T cells enriched from blood (not recorded which). These receptors were obtained from a woman aged 30 to 39 with acute COVID-19.

This chain joins TRBV11-2 and TRBJ2-7, with TRBD2 matching over 10 bases. The ends lost 4 bases at V and 2 bases at J; junction bases unmatched: 8. Germline CDR1 is SGHAT and CDR2 is FQNNGV. CDR3 size: 16 residues. The CDR3 sequence is CASSSSLLAGAYEQYF. Here the CDR3 DNA reads TGTGCCAGCAGCTCCTCCCTCCTAGCGGGAGCCTACGAGCAGTACTTC.

The chain uses TRBV5-8 and TRBJ2-7, with 7 bases identical to TRBD1. The CDR3 is made up of 16 amino acids. Trimming removed 7 bases from V and 0 bases from J; junction bases left unmatched: 13. Germline V gives CDR1 SGHTS, CDR2 YDEGEE. CDR3 in DNA: TGTGCCAGCGCGACAGGGACCTGGAGCGGCTCCTACGAGCAGTACTTC. Translated, it gives CASATGTWSGSYEQYF.

The V call is TRBV7-6, the J call TRBJ2-1; 7 nucleotides match TRBD2. The CDR3 has 16 amino acids. After removal of 1 base from V and 3 bases from J, the junction contained 6 bases not matched to a gene. Germline loops: CDR1 SGHVS, CDR2 FNYEAQ. The DNA for the CDR3 is TGTGCCAGCAGCTTAGAACCCGGGAGGATCTACAATGAGCAGTTCTTC. Amino acid sequence: CASSLEPGRIYNEQFF.

This chain joins TRBV27 and TRBJ2-2, with D unresolved. V was pared by 2 bases and J by 4 bases, with 5 bases between. The CDR3 covers 13 residues. Germline V lookup: CDR1 MNHEY, CDR2 SMNVEV (reference sequence). The CDR3 sequence is CASSLGRTGELFF. The CDR3 region has the DNA TGTGCCAGCAGTTTAGGCCGCACCGGGGAGCTGTTTTTT.

The chain couples TRBV27 to TRBJ2-7; D is possibly TRBD2 (5 bases). This CDR3 region has 14 residues. V was shortened by 6 bases and J by 2 bases, with 14 bases between the two germline ends. From germline, CDR1 is MNHEY and CDR2 SMNVEV (reference sequence). CDR3 coding DNA: TGTGCCAGCAGAACCCGGACGGGGACCTACGAGCAGTACTTC. Translating it yields CASRTRTGTYEQYF.

This chain connects TRBV19 to TRBJ1-1; D is unresolved. The germline V gene encodes CDR1 LNHDA and CDR2 SQIVND (reference sequence). This CDR3 comprises 16 residues. Deletions cut 7 bases from V and 0 bases from J, with 18 bases between. CDR3 nucleotide sequence: TGTGCCAGTACCACTGGGAGGCAACCAGTGAACACTGAAGCTTTCTTT. Translated, it gives CASTTGRQPVNTEAFF.

The rearrangement joins TRBV14 to TRBJ1-2, with TRBD1 matching over 8 bases. The CDR3 runs to 15 residues. CDR1 and CDR2 from the germline V gene are SGHDN and FVKESK. Trimming at V came to 5 bases and at J to 8 bases, leaving 13 bases not matched to a gene. The CDR3 reads CASSTFQGAVSGYTF. In DNA, the CDR3 is TGTGCCAGCAGCACTTTCCAGGGGGCGGTGAGCGGCTACACCTTC.

This chain connects TRBV19 to TRBJ2-2; tentatively, D is TRBD1 (7 bases). Deletions cut 7 bases from V and 4 bases from J, with 16 bases between. This CDR3 comprises 15 residues. Per germline, CDR1 LNHDA and CDR2 SQIVND (reference sequence). The CDR3 DNA is TGTGCCAGTATTAGGGGGGACAGCAGCACCGGGGAGCTGTTTTTT. Translation: CASIRGDSSTGELFF. The whole variable domain, remainder taken from reference TRBV19 and TRBJ2-2, is DGGITQSPKYLFRKEGQNVTLSCEQNLNHDAMYWYRQDPGQGLRLIYYSQIVNDFQKGDIAEGYSVSREKKESFPLTVTSAQKNPTAFYLCASIRGDSSTGELFFGEGSRLTVL.

In this sample, this clone turned up a few times. Other DNA sequences in the sample encode the same CDR3. The V call is TRBV7-3, the J call TRBJ1-1; tentatively, D is TRBD1 (5 bases). Per germline, CDR1 SGHTA and CDR2 FQGTGA. The V end lost 4 bases, the J end lost 1 base, and 7 bases lay between the germline ends. This CDR3 comprises 13 residues. This CDR3 is CASSSTGNTEAFF. CDR3 DNA: TGTGCCAGCAGCTCCACAGGGAACACTGAAGCTTTCTTT.

V usage is TRBV9 and J usage is TRBJ2-7; TRBD1 is a possible D gene (5 bases). V was cut by 0 bases and J by 1 base, with 8 bases left in between. CDR1 and CDR2 (germline): SGDLS, YYNGEE. CDR3 length equals 14 residues. The CDR3 loop is CASSVVPGSYEQYF. In DNA form, the CDR3 reads TGTGCCAGCAGCGTAGTACCAGGGTCCTACGAGCAGTACTTC.

The rearrangement joins TRBV3-1 (or the pseudogene TRBV3-2) to TRBJ2-2; TRBD1 might be the D (6 bases). The CDR3 length is 14 residues. The germline gives CDR1 LGHDT, CDR2 YNNKEL (reference sequence). Trimming shortened V by 4 bases and J by 1 base, and 7 bases separated the two germline ends. CDR3 DNA: TGTGCCAGCAGCCGGGGACAGAACACCGGGGAGCTGTTTTTT. It is translated as CASSRGQNTGELFF.

The chain recombines TRBV19 with TRBJ2-6; 8 bases agree with TRBD1. The V segment lost 5 bases and the J segment 0 bases; nucleotides outside the gene matches: 3. Germline lookup yields CDR1 LNHDA and CDR2 SQIVND (reference sequence). This CDR3 region has 16 residues. Here the CDR3 reads CASSRTGISGANVLTF. The CDR3 DNA sequence: TGTGCCAGTAGTCGGACAGGGATCTCTGGGGCCAACGTCCTGACTTTC. The variable domain in full, with the rest retrieved from reference TRBV19 and TRBJ2-6, is DGGITQSPKYLFRKEGQNVTLSCEQNLNHDAMYWYRQDPGQGLRLIYYSQIVNDFQKGDIAEGYSVSREKKESFPLTVTSAQKNPTAFYLCASSRTGISGANVLTFGAGSRLTVL.

This chain joins TRBV7-9 and TRBJ1-4; 10 bases are a match to TRBD1. V lost 1 base, J lost 4 bases, and 6 bases stayed unmatched. This CDR3 is built from 17 residues. In germline, CDR1 is SEHNR, CDR2 FQNEAQ (reference sequence). Here the CDR3 reads CASSLGDRGRNNEKLFF. For the CDR3, the DNA is TGTGCCAGCAGCTTAGGAGACAGGGGGCGGAATAATGAAAAACTGTTTTTT.

The genes are TRBV3-1 (or the pseudogene TRBV3-2) and TRBJ2-5, with 10 bases lining up with TRBD2. The trim removed 3 bases at V and 4 bases at J, leaving 2 bases unmatched. Germline-derived CDR1 and CDR2 are LGHDT and YNNKEL (reference sequence). The CDR3 length is 14 residues. The CDR3 sequence: CASSQVAGGETQYF. The CDR3 coding sequence is TGTGCCAGCAGCCAGGTAGCGGGGGGAGAGACCCAGTACTTC.

The chain links TRBV15 to TRBJ2-5, with TRBD1 matching 8 bases. Germline loops: CDR1 LNHNV, CDR2 YYDKDF (reference sequence). After removal of 4 bases from V and 5 bases from J, the junction contained 9 bases not matched to a gene. The length of the CDR3 is 15 residues. CDR3 region: CATSTSQTGDETQYF. DNA of the CDR3: TGTGCCACCAGCACGTCCCAGACAGGGGATGAGACCCAGTACTTC.

The chain uses TRBV6-2 or TRBV6-3 and TRBJ2-7, with TRBD2 identical over 9 bases. Germline CDR1 is MNHEY and CDR2 is SVGEGT. The CDR3 is 15 residues long. V shed 0 bases and J 2 bases; nucleotides not matched to a gene: 2. In DNA, the CDR3 is TGTGCCAGCAGTTACTCTGCGGGAGGGACCTACGAGCAGTACTTC. Encoded protein: CASSYSAGGTYEQYF.

This clone has just one count. The chain combines TRBV6-5 with TRBJ1-3, with a weak D call TRBD1 (5 bases). With 7 bases removed from V and 2 bases from J, the gap between germline ends came to 9 bases. CDR3 size: 13 residues. Germline V CDR1 and CDR2: MNHEY, SVGAGI. CDR3 region: CASTAGPGNTIYF. The CDR3 DNA follows: TGTGCCAGCACCGCAGGGCCTGGAAACACCATATATTTT.

The chain is built from TRBV4-3 and TRBJ1-6, with 10 bases identical to TRBD1. The germline V gene encodes CDR1 LGHNA and CDR2 YSLEER. Unmatched junction bases numbered 3, after V lost 4 bases and J lost 9 bases. This CDR3 is 14 amino acids long. CDR3 protein: CASSLTGGSSPLHF. The CDR3 DNA reads as TGCGCCAGCAGCCTGACAGGGGGCAGTTCACCCCTCCACTTT.

This clone appeared once. The J gene is TRBJ1-1, the V gene TRBV5-4, with TRBD1 matching over 8 bases. The V gene's germline CDR1 is SGHNT and CDR2 YYREEE (reference sequence). V shed 2 bases, J shed 2 bases, and the junction held 5 bases outside the gene matches. The CDR3 contains 15 residues. The CDR3 DNA reads TGTGCCAGCAGCTTTATACAGGGGGGAAACACTGAAGCTTTCTTT. Encoded protein: CASSFIQGGNTEAFF. Looking up the rest from reference TRBV5-4 and TRBJ1-1 gives the full variable domain: ETGVTQSPTHLIKTRGQQVTLRCSSQSGHNTVSWYQQALGQGPQFIFQYYREEENGRGNFPPRFSGLQFPNYSSELNVNALELDDSALYLCASSFIQGGNTEAFFGQGTRLTVV.

The chain carries TRBV2 and TRBJ2-5, with 11 bases fitting TRBD2. Germline V CDR1 and CDR2: SNHLY, FYNNEI. The CDR3 contains 17 residues. The V gene end was trimmed by 4 bases and the J gene end by 5 bases; junction bases not matched to a gene: 12. This CDR3 reads CASSARLLAGDVETQYF. CDR3 sequence (DNA): TGTGCCAGCAGTGCCCGTTTACTAGCGGGAGACGTTGAGACCCAGTACTTC. Using reference TRBV2 and TRBJ2-5 for the parts outside the CDR3, the full variable domain is EPEVTQTPSHQVTQMGQEVILRCVPISNHLYFYWYRQILGQKVEFLVSFYNNEISEKSEIFDDQFSVERPDGSNFTLKIRSTKLEDSAMYFCASSARLLAGDVETQYFGPGTRLLVL.

The chain joins TRBV11-2 to TRBJ2-1, with D maybe TRBD1 (5 bases). This CDR3 spans 13 amino acids. The V end was cut by 1 base, the J end by 8 bases, with 9 bases between. Germline V lookup: CDR1 SGHAT, CDR2 FQNNGV. The CDR3 loop is CASSLGQGYEQFF. For the CDR3, the DNA is TGTGCCAGCAGCTTAGGGCAGGGCTATGAGCAGTTCTTC. The full variable domain, rest sourced from reference TRBV11-2 and TRBJ2-1, is EAGVAQSPRYKIIEKRQSVAFWCNPISGHATLYWYQQILGQGPKLLIQFQNNGVVDDSQLPKDRFSAERLKGVDSTLKIQPAKLEDSAVYLCASSLGQGYEQFFGPGTRLTVL.

The rearrangement links TRBV10-1 to TRBJ2-5; D is ambiguous. The V and J ends lost 3 bases and 4 bases respectively, with 9 bases between them. The CDR3 is 13 amino acids. The germline V gene encodes CDR1 WNHNN and CDR2 SYGVQD (reference sequence). The CDR3 is CASSDPEVETQYF. DNA for the CDR3: TGCGCCAGCAGTGATCCCGAGGTAGAGACCCAGTACTTC.

The V gene is TRBV4-1, the J gene TRBJ2-3, with 7 nucleotides matching TRBD1. Germline lookup yields CDR1 MGHRA and CDR2 YSYEKL. J gave up 5 bases and V 2 bases, and 7 bases lay outside the gene matches. The CDR3 is made up of 15 amino acids. As DNA, the CDR3 is TGCGCCAGCAGCCAAATTCAGGGGGTTTTAGATACGCAGTATTTT. It codes for CASSQIQGVLDTQYF.

This clone appeared many times. Other nucleotide sequences from this sample produce the same CDR3. The chain links TRBV19 to TRBJ1-5, with D maybe TRBD1 (6 bases). The CDR3 contains 13 residues. The V gene's germline CDR1 is LNHDA and CDR2 SQIVND (reference sequence). Trimming shortened V by 8 bases and J by 6 bases, and 14 bases separated the two germline ends. The CDR3 nucleotides are TGTGCCAGTTCGGCAGGGGTTCGTCAGCCCCAGCATTTT. Translated: CASSAGVRQPQHF.

The CDR3 loop is CASSLSAGSGELFF. Here the CDR3 DNA reads TGTGCCAGCAGTTTGTCCGCGGGGTCCGGGGAGCTGTTTTTT. This chain links TRBV27 with TRBJ2-2; maybe TRBD2 (6 bases). The germline CDR1 and CDR2 sequences are MNHEY and SMNVEV (reference sequence). Between the trimmed V and J ends, which lost 3 bases and 6 bases, there was a span of 11 bases. The CDR3 is 14 residues long.

In this sample, this clone turned up a few times. The chain has TRBV2 and TRBJ2-3; D unresolved. Looked up from germline, CDR1 is SNHLY and CDR2 is FYNNEI. There are 12 residues in the CDR3. Trimming shortened V by 2 bases and J by 6 bases, and 6 bases separated the two germline ends. The CDR3 nucleotides are TGTGCCAGCAGTGAAATCGGGGATACGCAGTATTTT. It is translated as CASSEIGDTQYF.

V usage is TRBV10-1 and J usage is TRBJ1-6; D possibly corresponds to TRBD1 (5 bases). The CDR3 consists of 15 residues. V gave up 9 bases and J gave up 7 bases, with 19 bases separating them. The germline V gene has CDR1 WNHNN and CDR2 SYGVQD (reference sequence). The CDR3 spells CARTLRQFANSPLHF. The CDR3 bases are TGCGCCAGGACACTTCGACAGTTCGCCAATTCACCCCTCCACTTT.

V is TRBV5-4 and J is TRBJ1-1, with a possible D match to TRBD1 (5 bases). The V gene's germline CDR1 is SGHNT and CDR2 YYREEE (reference sequence). This CDR3 contains 15 residues. V was clipped by 2 bases and J by 0 bases, with 11 bases between them. The CDR3 DNA follows: TGTGCCAGCAGCTTAGGAGACAGCCTGAACACTGAAGCTTTCTTT. This sequence encodes CASSLGDSLNTEAFF.

This clone was seen more than once but under ten times. Other nucleotide sequences from this sample produce the same CDR3. This sequence joins TRBV11-2 and TRBJ2-5, with D perhaps TRBD1 (5 bases). The CDR3 covers 11 residues. Trimming left V 5 bases short and J 5 bases short, with 6 bases between. Germline V gene lookup returns CDR1 SGHAT and CDR2 FQNNGV. The CDR3 sequence is CASSQGETQYF. The CDR3 DNA follows: TGTGCCAGCAGCCAGGGTGAGACCCAGTACTTC.

The V and J genes are TRBV28 and TRBJ1-5; tentatively, D is TRBD1 (5 bases). Between the trimmed V and J ends, which lost 1 base and 6 bases, there was a span of 19 bases. Germline CDR1 is MDHEN and CDR2 is SYDVKM. This CDR3 has 17 amino acids. The CDR3 loop reads CASSLFDSGMDGQPQHF. Here the CDR3 DNA reads TGTGCCAGCAGTTTATTCGACAGTGGAATGGATGGTCAGCCCCAGCATTTT.

The rearrangement joins TRBV19 to TRBJ1-2; tentative D call: TRBD1 (5 bases). Germline CDR1 and CDR2: LNHDA and SQIVND (reference sequence). This CDR3 contains 14 residues. V lost 1 base to trimming and J lost 5 bases, with 11 bases between them. CDR3 coding DNA: TGTGCCAGTAGTATAGCAGGGATCGAGTATGGCTACACCTTC. This codes for CASSIAGIEYGYTF.

The chain links TRBV28 to TRBJ2-5; D ambiguous. Between the trimmed V and J ends, which lost 2 bases and 2 bases, there was a span of 9 bases. CDR1 MDHEN and CDR2 SYDVKM come from the germline V gene. This CDR3 is built from 14 residues. The CDR3 loop reads CASSLGSRQETQYF. CDR3 sequence (DNA): TGTGCCAGCAGTTTAGGGTCGCGGCAAGAGACCCAGTACTTC.